The clone carrying this TCR beta chain was observed once. Its specificity is unknown. The treatment here: roughly 10-day PBMC culture with coronavirus spike peptide pools or control peptides (ViraFEST assay). The unexposed donor's CD4+ T cells were collected before the COVID-19 pandemic (2011-2018). The data derive from a study of vaccination and CD4 T cells after COVID-19. Overall study: Researchers treated cells with overlapping spike peptides taken from SARS-CoV-2, HCoV-NL63, HCoV-OC43 and HCoV-229E.

Study conclusions and caveats: Convalescent patient numbers were relatively low, with no early post-infection timepoints.

Sequenced with the Oncomine TCR Beta short-read assay was DNA taken from cultured CD4+ T cells. CD4+ T cells were cultured, and genomic DNA was extracted from them. TCRdb ran MiXCR on the PCR reads and lists one entry per CDR3 protein. The sample consists of 7,700 or so distinct CDR3 sequences, more than 35% of them appearing once. Per germline, CDR1 SGHNT and CDR2 YYREEE (reference sequence). The ends were cut back, 1 base at V and 10 bases at J, with 17 bases in the middle. The CDR3 extends over 14 amino acids. This receptor was taken from a human donor in good health. Sequencing was done on a sample of CD4+ T cells from blood, cultured in vitro. The chain links TRBV5-4 to TRBJ1-1; D remains ambiguous. CDR3 nucleotides: TGTGCCAGCAGCTTGCCCGACGGGAAAAGAGGAGCTTTCTTT. Residues: CASSLPDGKRGAFF.